This TCR beta chain was recovered during a study of CD4+ T cells in melanoma. The method was immunoSEQ multiplex PCR; TCRdb's version includes in-frame clones alone and lacks a portion of them. Of more than 8,500 clones detected, almost 70% appear once; the ten largest clones hold around a fifth. Unmatched junction bases numbered 8, after V lost 4 bases and J lost 4 bases. This CDR3 has 17 residues. The germline V gene has CDR1 MNHNS and CDR2 SASEGT. The chain carries TRBV6-1 and TRBJ2-1, with TRBD2 matching 12 bases. Sample: peripheral blood. The receptor's source is a human donor with melanoma. CDR3 in DNA: TGTGCCAGCAGTGGACGTAGCCTAGCGGGGGGGTACAATGAGCAGTTCTTC. Translation gives CASSGRSLAGGYNEQFF.